This T cell receptor (beta chain) was captured by sequencing in a study of cytomegalovirus exposure and HLA in healthy donors. In the study overall: In terms of ancestry, the Caucasian-associated cluster contained roughly 81% of the approximately 430 genotyped donors.

Worth noting for this clone: The antigen is undetermined.

Findings of the study overall: Cytomegalovirus association was assigned to about 180 TCR beta chains.

Per germline, CDR1 MRHNA and CDR2 SNTAGT. The length of the CDR3 is 16 residues. V dropped 4 bases and J dropped 2; count of bases not matched to a gene: 1. PCR was performed using 60 Vbeta and 13 Jbeta primers. The table came from immunoSEQ multiplex PCR; TCRdb's copy has only in-frame clones and leaves some out. The repertoire includes 150,000 to 160,000 clones, approximately 80% of them detected once, and 5.6% sits in the top ten. Sequenced: PBMCs. The rearrangement links TRBV6-4 to TRBJ2-6; 11 positions match TRBD1. This sequence originates from a woman in her 40s in good health and CMV-seropositive. CDR3 coding DNA: TGTGCCAGCAGTGGGACAGGGGGCGCTGGGGCCAACGTCCTGACTTTC. Protein: CASSGTGGAGANVLTF.